This T cell receptor beta chain came from a study of cytomegalovirus exposure and HLA in healthy donors. This clone was observed once. What it recognizes is unknown. The PCR ran on 60 Vbeta and 13 Jbeta primers. Original processing notes: The authors later counted about 80 million unique TCR beta chains, 9 million to 14 million of them shared. Repertoires were generated with immunoSEQ multiplex PCR, while TCRdb's copy carries only in-frame clones and drops some. V and J calls and clone size are as listed in that table; D and trimming were resolved from the DNA. There are around 88,000 clones in the sample; nearly 80% occur only once, and roughly 4.3% lies in the top ten. Findings and limits, study-wide: Researchers reported in a later analysis that common viral pathogens appeared linked to several top clusters. Apparent HLA restriction characterized most CMV-associated TCR beta chains in a later analysis.

The germline gives CDR1 MNHEY, CDR2 SMNVEV (reference sequence). Between the trimmed V and J ends, which lost 6 bases and 2 bases, there was a span of 14 bases. This CDR3 spans 14 amino acids. This clonotype originated in a woman in her thirties or forties in good health and CMV-seropositive. Material: PBMCs. The chain recombines TRBV27 with TRBJ2-7; TRBD1 might be the D (6 bases). The CDR3 bases are TGTGCCAGCAGAAAAAGGGACAAGCCCTACGAGCAGTACTTC. Translated: CASRKRDKPYEQYF.